Presented here are 25 T cell receptor beta chains from one specimen sequenced in a study of OX40 agonist ivuxolimab in advanced cancers. Assay used: immunoSEQ multiplex PCR; TCRdb lists only in-frame clones, some missing. This table holds about 95,000 clones, about 85% found once. Sequenced material: CD4+ or CD8+ T cells sorted from blood, taken in a trial of the OX40 agonist ivuxolimab. All receptors derive from an adult with an advanced solid tumor such as melanoma, head and neck, liver or kidney cancer.

The genes are TRBV18 and TRBJ2-7, with a weak D call TRBD1 (6 bases). The CDR3 extends over 18 amino acids. Germline CDR1 reads KGHSH; CDR2 reads LQKENI. V gave up 4 bases and J gave up 2 bases, with 24 bases separating them. CDR3: CASSREATDSQIPYEQYF. CDR3 nucleotide sequence: TGTGCCAGCTCACGAGAAGCAACGGACAGCCAGATTCCCTACGAGCAGTACTTC.

This clone was seen once. This chain uses TRBV15 with TRBJ2-7, with D possibly matching TRBD1 (6 bases). CDR1 and CDR2 from the germline V gene are LNHNV and YYDKDF (reference sequence). This CDR3 is 14 amino acids long. Trimming took 0 bases from V and 2 from J, leaving 8 bases between them. The CDR3 loop is CATSRDRGAYEQYF. The DNA for the CDR3 is TGTGCCACCAGCAGAGACAGGGGAGCCTACGAGCAGTACTTC. The variable domain in full, with the rest retrieved from reference TRBV15 and TRBJ2-7, is DAMVIQNPRYQVTQFGKPVTLSCSQTLNHNVMYWYQQKSSQAPKLLFHYYDKDFNNEADTPDNFQSRRPNTSFCFLDIRSPGLGDTAMYLCATSRDRGAYEQYFGPGTRLTVT.

V is TRBV7-9 and J is TRBJ2-7; 9 positions match TRBD1. Germline V gene lookup returns CDR1 SEHNR and CDR2 FQNEAQ (reference sequence). The CDR3 covers 15 residues. V lost 1 base and J lost 5; bases outside the gene matches: 6. The CDR3 loop is CASSLGTGVMDEQYF. CDR3 sequence (DNA): TGTGCCAGCAGCTTAGGGACAGGGGTAATGGACGAGCAGTACTTC.

J is TRBJ2-2 and V is TRBV5-1; tentative D call: TRBD1 (5 bases). This CDR3 has 14 residues. Trimming left V 4 bases short and J 1 base short, with 8 bases between. CDR1 is SGHRS, CDR2 YFSETQ, per germline. The CDR3 region has the DNA TGCGCCAGCAGCCTGACAGTGAACACCGGGGAGCTGTTTTTT. Its translation: CASSLTVNTGELFF.

V is TRBV28 and J is TRBJ2-7; 14 bases align to TRBD2. The CDR3 runs 16 residues. Losses at the gene ends were 4 bases for V and 2 bases for J; bases not matched to a gene: 4. The germline V gene encodes CDR1 MDHEN and CDR2 SYDVKM. As DNA, the CDR3 is TGTGCCAGCAGTTGGGGACTAGCGGGGGATACCTACGAGCAGTACTTC. Residues: CASSWGLAGDTYEQYF.

This clone was observed a few times. The chain joins TRBV6-1 to TRBJ2-2; 9 nucleotides match TRBD1. CDR3 length: 14 amino acids. The germline V gene has CDR1 MNHNS and CDR2 SASEGT. The V and J ends lost 9 bases and 7 bases, in that order; junction bases with no gene match: 9. CDR3 coding DNA: TGTGCCAGTCAGGACAGGGGAGACTTCGGGGAGCTGTTTTTT. It encodes CASQDRGDFGELFF.

This chain joins TRBV5-1 and TRBJ2-5; 7 bases are a match to TRBD2. The end of the DNA aligns better with TRBJ2-7, so the J call may be wrong. The CDR3 is 14 residues long. Per the germline V gene, CDR1 is SGHRS and CDR2 is YFSETQ. CDR3 bases: TGCGCCAGCAGCTTGGCCGGGACTACCTACGAGCAGTACTTC. Translated: CASSLAGTTYEQYF.

This chain uses TRBV6-5 with TRBJ2-1; D remains unclear. Trimming took 6 bases from V and 2 from J, leaving 11 bases between them. The CDR3 is 14 residues long. Germline-derived CDR1 and CDR2 are MNHEY and SVGAGI. CDR3 in DNA: TGTGCCAGCAGCCAGCAGCACACCTACAATGAGCAGTTCTTC. Translating it yields CASSQQHTYNEQFF.

The V gene is TRBV11-2, the J gene TRBJ1-6; D not certain. The CDR3 has 13 residues. CDR1 is SGHAT and CDR2 is FQNNGV in the germline V gene. V was cut by 1 base and J by 7 bases, with 5 bases left in between. As DNA, the CDR3 is TGTGCCAGCAGCTTAGTAAGCAATTCACCCCTCCACTTT. This sequence encodes CASSLVSNSPLHF.

The chain combines TRBV11-2 with TRBJ2-7; D is possibly TRBD1 (6 bases). Per the germline V gene, CDR1 is SGHAT and CDR2 is FQNNGV. This CDR3 contains 13 residues. The V end lost 7 bases, the J end lost 5 bases, and 15 bases lay between the germline ends. CDR3 in amino acids: CASTLQGGNEQYF. DNA of the CDR3: TGTGCCAGCACCCTCCAAGGGGGTAACGAGCAGTACTTC.

V gene TRBV28 combines with J gene TRBJ2-7; D gene ambiguous. CDR1 and CDR2 from the germline V gene are MDHEN and SYDVKM. The CDR3 consists of 15 residues. Trimming removed 5 bases at V and 1 base at J, with 15 bases between. The CDR3 bases are TGTGCCAGCAGTCTGGGGATCCGTGGATCCTACGAGCAGTACTTC. Encoded protein: CASSLGIRGSYEQYF.

The CDR3 region is CASSPDTNTEAFF. The CDR3 region has the DNA TGTGCCAGCAGCCCGGACACGAACACTGAAGCTTTCTTT. The V gene is TRBV5-5, the J gene TRBJ1-1, with D possibly TRBD1 on 5 matching bases. V lost 4 bases and J 1 base, leaving 8 bases between the germline ends. The CDR3 loop spans 13 amino acids. Germline values: CDR1 SGHKS, CDR2 YYEKEE (reference sequence).

This rearrangement joins TRBV11-1 to TRBJ1-1; the D gene is possibly TRBD1 (6 bases). V was cut by 5 bases and J by 10 bases, with 17 bases left in between. CDR3 length equals 13 residues. The germline V gene encodes CDR1 SGHAT and CDR2 FQDESV (reference sequence). CDR3 DNA sequence: TGTGCCAGCAGCCTGGGGCAGGGGAGGGGAGCTTTCTTT. Its translation is CASSLGQGRGAFF.

The chain is built from TRBV19 and TRBJ1-1; 7 bases map to TRBD1. The CDR3 extends over 14 amino acids. Germline V gene lookup returns CDR1 LNHDA and CDR2 SQIVND (reference sequence). The ends lost 4 bases at V and 4 bases at J; junction bases unmatched: 6. DNA of the CDR3: TGTGCCAGTAGTACACAGGGGACTTCCACTGAAGCTTTCTTT. Its protein is CASSTQGTSTEAFF.

V gene TRBV6-5 combines with J gene TRBJ2-7; weak D call: TRBD2 (5 bases). The CDR3 has 14 residues. V was clipped by 7 bases and J by 2 bases, with 15 bases between them. Germline assignment: CDR1 MNHEY and CDR2 SVGAGI. The CDR3 nucleotides are TGTGCCAGCACCCCTAACGGGGTTACCTACGAGCAGTACTTC. Residues: CASTPNGVTYEQYF.

This clone has just a few counts. The gene calls are TRBV16 and TRBJ2-7; no firm D call. The CDR3 is made up of 15 amino acids. V shed 4 bases and J shed 2 bases, with 15 bases lying between them. The germline gives CDR1 KGHSY, CDR2 FQNENV. The CDR3 reads CASSPSGDLTYEQYF. The CDR3 DNA sequence: TGTGCCAGCAGCCCTTCGGGCGACCTCACCTACGAGCAGTACTTC.

This clone has a handful of counts. The rearrangement links TRBV6-5 to TRBJ2-7; TRBD1 might be the D (6 bases). Germline V gene data show CDR1 as MNHEY and CDR2 as SVGAGI. Trimming cost V 6 bases and J 2 bases, with 14 bases left between them. This CDR3 is built from 14 residues. CDR3 amino acids: CASRGQNSAYEQYF. CDR3 coding DNA: TGTGCCAGCAGGGGACAAAACTCTGCCTACGAGCAGTACTTC.

The V call is TRBV18, the J call TRBJ1-3; D is perhaps TRBD1 (5 bases). Germline CDR1 is KGHSH and CDR2 is LQKENI. V was clipped by 2 bases and J by 4 bases, with 12 bases between them. The CDR3 runs to 15 residues. CDR3 region: CASSPSPEGGNTIYF. In DNA form, the CDR3 reads TGTGCCAGCTCACCATCCCCCGAGGGGGGAAACACCATATATTTT. The whole variable domain, remainder taken from reference TRBV18 and TRBJ1-3, is NAGVMQNPRHLVRRRGQEARLRCSPMKGHSHVYWYRQLPEEGLKFMVYLQKENIIDESGMPKERFSAEFPKEGPSILRIQQVVRGDSAAYFCASSPSPEGGNTIYFGEGSWLTVV.

The chain is built from TRBV5-5 and TRBJ2-3, with 11 bases aligning to TRBD2. This CDR3 spans 16 amino acids. CDR1 is SGHKS and CDR2 is YYEKEE in the germline V gene (reference sequence). Trimming at V came to 4 bases and at J to 3 bases, leaving 7 bases not matched to a gene. The CDR3 DNA sequence: TGTGCCAGCAGCATTAGCGGGAGGGCCGGGACAGATACGCAGTATTTT. It yields the protein CASSISGRAGTDTQYF.

This chain connects TRBV11-3 to TRBJ2-7; the D gene could be TRBD1 or TRBD2 (5 bases each). The CDR3 runs 12 residues. Trimming left V 4 bases short and J 11 bases short, with 15 bases between. In germline, CDR1 is SGHNT, CDR2 YENEEA. The CDR3 loop reads CASSSLPGREYF. CDR3 coding DNA: TGTGCCAGCAGCTCTCTTCCGGGACGAGAGTACTTC.

V is TRBV6-1 and J is TRBJ2-1; 10 nucleotides align to TRBD1. Germline V lookup: CDR1 MNHNS, CDR2 SASEGT. Trimming cost V 6 bases and J 2 bases; bases outside gene matches: 1. This CDR3 contains 14 residues. CDR3 DNA sequence: TGTGCCAGCAGGGACAGGGGGACCTACAATGAGCAGTTCTTC. It translates to CASRDRGTYNEQFF.

The CDR3 loop is CASSLGQRFYGYTF. The CDR3, as DNA: TGTGCCAGCAGTTTGGGGCAGCGATTTTATGGCTACACCTTC. V gene TRBV28 combines with J gene TRBJ1-2, with D possibly matching TRBD1 (5 bases). Trimming removed 3 bases from V and 5 bases from J, with 13 bases in between. The CDR3 sequence is 14 residues long. Germline CDR1 and CDR2: MDHEN and SYDVKM.

The chain employs TRBV28 and TRBJ2-7; D gene ambiguous. This CDR3 is 11 amino acids long. Trimming stripped 4 bases from V and 4 bases from J, with 5 bases between. Germline CDR1 and CDR2: MDHEN and SYDVKM. This CDR3 reads CASSSWYEQYF. The CDR3 DNA reads as TGTGCCAGCAGTTCCTGGTACGAGCAGTACTTC.

The chain is built from TRBV18 and TRBJ2-7, with TRBD1 identical over 8 bases. The CDR3 sequence is 16 residues long. The trim removed 5 bases at V and 3 bases at J, leaving 12 bases unmatched. Germline CDR1 and CDR2: KGHSH and LQKENI. This CDR3 reads CASSFQEWGTGYEQYF. For the CDR3, the DNA is TGTGCCAGCTCATTCCAAGAGTGGGGGACAGGCTACGAGCAGTACTTC.

V gene TRBV30 combines with J gene TRBJ1-2; D uncertain. This CDR3 has 11 residues. Per germline, CDR1 GTSNPN and CDR2 SVGIG (reference sequence). V dropped 6 bases and J dropped 8 bases, with 13 bases sitting between them. The DNA for the CDR3 is TGTGCCTGCAACGTAGTATCCGGCTACACCTTC. This translates into CACNVVSGYTF.